This T cell receptor (beta chain) was captured by sequencing in a study of shared T cell receptors in the human thymus. J gave up 3 bases and V 1 base, and 3 bases lay outside the gene matches. The CDR3 is 15 residues long. Germline V lookup: CDR1 SGHTA, CDR2 FQGNSA. Clones were read by immunoSEQ multiplex PCR, and TCRdb kept only the in-frame ones, dropping some. Of fewer than 700,000 clones listed, approximately 90% are singletons. As regards this clone: The sample carries other DNA sequences with the same CDR3.

These data are also associated with another study on human thymus T cells. From that paper: Immunologically healthy infants in Finland undergoing congenital heart defect surgery were the donors. The source of the thymus tissue was resections taken during corrective heart surgery. Related research described strongly overlapping thymic repertoires in unrelated people.

The receptor's source is a boy in the first two years of life with a congenital heart defect. The sequenced material came from thymocytes. The chain recombines TRBV7-2 with TRBJ2-7, with TRBD2 matching 10 bases. The CDR3 nucleotides read TGTGCCAGCAGCTTAGGTCTAGCGGGAGTCTACGAGCAGTACTTC. Residues: CASSLGLAGVYEQYF.